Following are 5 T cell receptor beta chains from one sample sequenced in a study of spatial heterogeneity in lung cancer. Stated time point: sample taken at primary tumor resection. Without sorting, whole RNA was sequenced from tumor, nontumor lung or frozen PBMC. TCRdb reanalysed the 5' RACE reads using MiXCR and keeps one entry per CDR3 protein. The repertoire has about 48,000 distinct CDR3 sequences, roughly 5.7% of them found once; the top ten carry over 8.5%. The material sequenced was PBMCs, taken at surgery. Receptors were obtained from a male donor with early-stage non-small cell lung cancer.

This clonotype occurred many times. CDR3 in DNA: TGTGCCACCAGCAGAGAGTCCAGGCTGAACACTGAAGCTTTCTTT. Protein sequence: CATSRESRLNTEAFF. This chain uses TRBV15 with TRBJ1-1; D gene ambiguous. This CDR3 is 15 amino acids long. From germline, CDR1 is LNHNV and CDR2 YYDKDF (reference sequence). V lost 0 bases and J 0 bases, leaving 8 bases between the germline ends.

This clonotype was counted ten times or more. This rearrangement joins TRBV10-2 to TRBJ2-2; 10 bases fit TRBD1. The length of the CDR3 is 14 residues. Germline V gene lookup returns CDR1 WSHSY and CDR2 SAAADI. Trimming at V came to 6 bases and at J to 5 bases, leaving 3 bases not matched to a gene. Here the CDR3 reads CASRVGQGTGELFF. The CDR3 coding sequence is TGCGCCAGCAGAGTGGGACAGGGGACCGGGGAGCTGTTTTTT.

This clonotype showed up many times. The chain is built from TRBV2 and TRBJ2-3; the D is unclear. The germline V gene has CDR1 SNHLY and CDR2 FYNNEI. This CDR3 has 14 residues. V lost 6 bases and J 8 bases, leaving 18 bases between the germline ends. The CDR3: CASRASTLPSTQYF. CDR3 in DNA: TGTGCCAGCAGGGCCTCTACCCTTCCATCTACGCAGTATTTT.

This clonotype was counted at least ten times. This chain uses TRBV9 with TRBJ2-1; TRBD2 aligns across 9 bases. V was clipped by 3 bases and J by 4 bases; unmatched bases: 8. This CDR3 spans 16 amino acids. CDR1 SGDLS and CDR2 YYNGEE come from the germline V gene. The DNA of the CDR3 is TGTGCCAGCAGCGCCTTTACTAGCGGGTTTTACAATGAGCAGTTCTTC. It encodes CASSAFTSGFYNEQFF.

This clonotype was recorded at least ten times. In DNA, the CDR3 is TGTGCCAGCAGCACCGGACAGGGGGGAAATTCACCCCTCCACTTT. Residues: CASSTGQGGNSPLHF. V and J are TRBV9 and TRBJ1-6, with 10 bases fitting TRBD1. The trim removed 4 bases at V and 7 bases at J, leaving 5 bases unmatched. The CDR3 contains 15 residues. Germline V gene lookup returns CDR1 SGDLS and CDR2 YYNGEE.